This TCR beta chain originates from a study of neurological immune-mediated disorders. There are many counts of this clonotype. Synthesis of cDNA was performed by 5'RACE using 10-nucleotide random UMIs. TCRdb recomputed calls from the 5' RACE reads with MiXCR, one row per CDR3 protein. The sample lists 120,000 or so distinct CDR3 sequences, 3% to 3.5% occurring once. This CDR3 contains 15 residues. Looked up from germline, CDR1 is MGHDK and CDR2 is SYGVNS. V gave up 6 bases and J gave up 6 bases; unmatched junction bases: 12. The rearrangement joins TRBV25-1 to TRBJ2-3; TRBD2 matches 7 bases. The receptor comes from a woman aged 25 to 45 with multiple sclerosis. Sequencing was carried out using PBMCs. This CDR3 reads CASSPLFGEGDTQYF. The CDR3 nucleotides are TGTGCCAGCAGCCCCTTATTTGGGGAGGGTGATACGCAGTATTTT.